This T cell receptor (beta chain) was captured by sequencing in a study of PD-1 blockade in classical Hodgkin lymphoma. Whole-study results and caveats: Possible causes of repertoire differences, disease activity or prior therapy, remain undefined. Individuals initiating nivolumab under 1 year after ASCT were excluded. Compared with baseline, CD4+ but not CD8+ TCR diversity had risen significantly by C4D1.

Repertoires were generated with immunoSEQ multiplex PCR, while TCRdb's copy carries only in-frame clones and drops some. The sample includes over 85,000 clones, about nine tenths of them seen just once. The time point is: cycle 4 day 1 (C4D1), after about 6 weeks of nivolumab. Every one of the patients relapsed after autologous stem cell transplantation (brentuximab vedotin exposure was variable). Complete response, partial response or progressive disease constituted the best responses recorded. In regard to this clone: The antigen remains unidentified.

Trimming took 0 bases from V and 2 from J, leaving 20 bases between them. CDR3 size: 19 residues. Germline lookup yields CDR1 ENHRY and CDR2 SYGVKD. This material consisted of peripheral blood mononuclear cells (PBMCs), taken before the fourth cycle of nivolumab. This TCR came from a human donor with classical Hodgkin lymphoma. V is TRBV10-3 and J is TRBJ1-3, with a weak D call TRBD1 (5 bases). The CDR3 DNA reads TGTGCCATCAGTGAGTCGATTTTGGGGAAGAGAGGGGCTGGAAACACCATATATTTT. Protein sequence: CAISESILGKRGAGNTIYF.